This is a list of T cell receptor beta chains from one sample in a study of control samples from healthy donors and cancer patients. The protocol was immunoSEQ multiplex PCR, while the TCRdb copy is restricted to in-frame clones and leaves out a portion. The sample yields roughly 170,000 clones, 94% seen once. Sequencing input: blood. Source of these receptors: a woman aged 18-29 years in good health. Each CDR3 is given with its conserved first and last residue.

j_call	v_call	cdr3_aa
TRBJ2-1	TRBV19	CASSIGGGPYNEQFF
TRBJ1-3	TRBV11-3	CASSHRGHGNTIYF
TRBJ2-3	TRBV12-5	CASGKYPEGVRTDTQYF
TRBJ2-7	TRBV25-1	CASSGHTSGRDGEQYF
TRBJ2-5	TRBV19	CASNHRPGETQYF
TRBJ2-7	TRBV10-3	CAIRTSYEQYF
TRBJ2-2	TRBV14	CASSQVEGWGTGELFF
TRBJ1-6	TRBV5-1	CASAMVGGSDSPLHF
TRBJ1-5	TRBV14	CASSQGRAGNQPQHF
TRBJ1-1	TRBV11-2	CASSLASSNTEAFF
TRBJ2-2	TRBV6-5	CASNQVTNTGELFF
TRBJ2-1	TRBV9	CASSPGGSGSYNEQFF
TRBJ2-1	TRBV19	CASSRRLSGNEQFF
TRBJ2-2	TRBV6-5	CASRIDYTGELFF
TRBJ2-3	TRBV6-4	CASSPPSSGLTDTQYF
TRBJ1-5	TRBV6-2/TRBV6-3	CASSYPSPNQPQHF
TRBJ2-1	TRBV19	CASSSSNEQFF
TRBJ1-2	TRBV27	CASSPRTGDYGYTF
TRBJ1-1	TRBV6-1	CASSDQGVTEAFF
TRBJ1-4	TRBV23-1	CASSHSGGFGSPPGVNEKLFF
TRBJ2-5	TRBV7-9	CASSLVLAGGLWDQYF
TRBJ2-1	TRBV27	CASSQGIGGHNEQFF
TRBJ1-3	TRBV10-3	CAIRSRDGNTIYF
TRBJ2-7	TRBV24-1	CATSDPGAGAYEQYF
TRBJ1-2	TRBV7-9	CASSLPEGYTF
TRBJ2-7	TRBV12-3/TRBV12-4	CASGREEYEQYF
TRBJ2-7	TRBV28	CASSSLAGAYYEQYF
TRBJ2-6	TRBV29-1	CSVGTRDRVLSGANVLTF
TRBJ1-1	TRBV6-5	CASSRQGVNTEAFF
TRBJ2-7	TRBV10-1	CASYRQSREQYF
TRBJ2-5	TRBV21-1	CASRGKQETQYF
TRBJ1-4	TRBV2	CASSEPAGGGEKLFF
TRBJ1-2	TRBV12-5	CASGLATGGHYGYTF
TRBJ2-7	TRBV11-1	CASSFNRADEQYF
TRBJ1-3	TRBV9	CASSGLPTGQTGNTIYF
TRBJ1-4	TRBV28	CASSSADYPNEKLFF
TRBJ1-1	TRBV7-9	CASSLRVTNTEAFF
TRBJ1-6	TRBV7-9	CASSLGDSPLHF
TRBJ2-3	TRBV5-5	CASSHYDGTDTQYF
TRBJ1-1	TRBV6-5	CASSYPTGRNTEAFF
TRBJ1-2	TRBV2	CASSVVPESYGYTF
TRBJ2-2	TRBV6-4	CASSVASGSVGELFF